The 28 T cell receptor beta chains presented below share a single source sample, sequenced in a study of beta chain features in type 1 diabetes. Findings of the study overall: Shortening of TCRB CDR3s, moderate but significant, appeared in all four CD4+ subsets of Type 1 diabetes patients.

These receptors have no known antigen. Expressed TCRB transcripts were sequenced, since all the RNA that had been isolated was reverse transcribed. Repertoires were generated with immunoSEQ multiplex PCR, while TCRdb's copy carries only in-frame clones and drops some. The sample includes a few hundred thousand clones, over 14% of them seen just once. Sequenced: naive CD4+ T cells from blood. These receptors came from a man younger than 35 with type 1 diabetes.

The V gene is TRBV9, the J gene TRBJ2-7; 9 bases fit TRBD2. Trimming at V came to 0 bases and at J to 0 bases, leaving 4 bases not matched to a gene. This CDR3 spans 16 amino acids. Germline V CDR1 and CDR2: SGDLS, YYNGEE. The CDR3 reads CASSVGPSGASYEQYF. The DNA of the CDR3 is TGTGCCAGCAGCGTAGGACCTAGCGGGGCCTCCTACGAGCAGTACTTC.

The rearrangement uses TRBV18 and TRBJ2-3, with 9 bases matching TRBD1. Germline V gene data show CDR1 as KGHSH and CDR2 as LQKENI. After removal of 2 bases from V and 4 bases from J, the junction contained 10 bases not matched to a gene. This CDR3 has 17 residues. CDR3 amino acids: CASSPIAGTGYADTQYF. CDR3 DNA: TGTGCCAGCTCACCAATAGCCGGGACAGGGTACGCAGATACGCAGTATTTT.

Regarding this clone: This sample includes further DNA sequences coding for the same CDR3. This sequence joins TRBV7-2 and TRBJ2-5; the match to TRBD1 covers 12 bases. CDR3 length: 14 residues. CDR1 and CDR2 (germline): SGHTA, FQGNSA. The V segment lost 5 bases and the J segment 5 bases; nucleotides outside the gene matches: 3. The CDR3 DNA reads as TGTGCCAGCAGCCGGGACAGGGGGCAGGAGACCCAGTACTTC. Translated, it gives CASSRDRGQETQYF. The whole variable domain, remainder taken from reference TRBV7-2 and TRBJ2-5, is GAGVSQSPSNKVTEKGKDVELRCDPISGHTALYWYRQSLGQGLEFLIYFQGNSAPDKSGLPSDRFSAERTGGSVSTLTIQRTQQEDSAVYLCASSRDRGQETQYFGPGTRLLVL.

This clone showed up just a few times. The chain uses TRBV6-5 and TRBJ2-1; 10 bases align to TRBD2. Trimming removed 6 bases from V and 7 bases from J; junction bases left unmatched: 3. The CDR3 runs to 13 residues. Germline assignment: CDR1 MNHEY and CDR2 SVGAGI. The CDR3 DNA is TGTGCCAGCAGGTTGGGACTAGCGAATGAGCAGTTCTTC. Translation gives CASRLGLANEQFF.

J is TRBJ1-1 and V is TRBV29-1, with 8 nucleotides matching TRBD1. Unmatched junction bases numbered 8, after V lost 8 bases and J lost 3 bases. The CDR3 extends over 13 amino acids. Looked up from germline, CDR1 is SQVTM and CDR2 is ANQGSEA. DNA of the CDR3: TGCAGCCCCCTGGACAGGGCTCACACTGAAGCTTTCTTT. It codes for CSPLDRAHTEAFF.

V and J are TRBV7-9 and TRBJ1-4; 10 bases map to TRBD1. J lost 6 bases, V lost 1 base, and 2 bases had no gene match. CDR3 length: 15 residues. CDR1 and CDR2 from the germline V gene are SEHNR and FQNEAQ (reference sequence). CDR3 amino acids: CASSLVGTGDEKLFF. For the CDR3, the DNA is TGTGCCAGCAGCTTAGTAGGGACAGGGGATGAAAAACTGTTTTTT.

This clone was detected a few times. The rearrangement uses TRBV7-2 and TRBJ2-5, with D maybe TRBD2 (6 bases). V lost 5 bases to trimming and J lost 3 bases, with 13 bases between them. Germline assignment: CDR1 SGHTA and CDR2 FQGNSA. The CDR3 contains 14 residues. CDR3 DNA: TGTGCCAGCAGCCGGGACTGGCGGGAAGAGACCCAGTACTTC. Translation: CASSRDWREETQYF.

This clone was counted between two and nine times. The CDR3, as DNA: TGTGCCAGCACCAGGGGGCCGGAGGAGACCCAGTACTTC. It codes for CASTRGPEETQYF. The chain recombines TRBV2 with TRBJ2-5, with 8 bases lining up with TRBD1. The length of the CDR3 is 13 residues. Per germline, CDR1 SNHLY and CDR2 FYNNEI. The junction had 6 bases not matched to a gene; V was cut back by 7 bases and J by 5 bases.

The rearrangement uses TRBV7-2 and TRBJ2-1, with TRBD1 as a possible D gene (5 bases). The CDR3 extends over 13 amino acids. V was clipped by 3 bases and J by 4 bases, with 7 bases between them. In germline, CDR1 is SGHTA, CDR2 FQGNSA. CDR3 DNA: TGTGCCAGCAGCTTTGACAGTTACAATGAGCAGTTCTTC. Encoded protein: CASSFDSYNEQFF.

This clone turned up a few times. The chain carries TRBV5-4 and TRBJ1-1, with D perhaps TRBD1 (6 bases). V lost 2 bases and J 5 bases, leaving 10 bases between the germline ends. Germline V gene data show CDR1 as SGHNT and CDR2 as YYREEE (reference sequence). CDR3 length: 13 residues. The CDR3 protein is CASSFRGGTEAFF. The CDR3 bases are TGTGCCAGCAGCTTCAGGGGTGGTACTGAAGCTTTCTTT.

This clone was seen many times. V is TRBV29-1 and J is TRBJ2-1, with D possibly matching TRBD2 (5 bases). With 7 bases removed from V and 8 bases from J, the gap between germline ends came to 12 bases. The CDR3 contains 11 residues. CDR1 is SQVTM and CDR2 is ANQGSEA in the germline V gene. The CDR3 loop is CSGRGFDEQFF. The CDR3 DNA reads TGCAGCGGACGGGGATTCGATGAGCAGTTCTTC.

The chain carries TRBV25-1 and TRBJ2-7, with 10 nucleotides matching TRBD2. Per the germline V gene, CDR1 is MGHDK and CDR2 is SYGVNS. Losses at the gene ends were 5 bases for V and 6 bases for J; bases not matched to a gene: 13. There are 16 residues in the CDR3. CDR3 residues: CASSRKGSGRASEQYF. For the CDR3, the DNA is TGTGCCAGCAGTCGCAAGGGGAGCGGGAGGGCCTCCGAGCAGTACTTC.

The chain employs TRBV7-2 and TRBJ1-2; 9 nucleotides line up with TRBD1. CDR1 SGHTA and CDR2 FQGNSA come from the germline V gene. This CDR3 spans 13 amino acids. Trimming removed 5 bases from V and 6 bases from J; junction bases left unmatched: 4. CDR3 nucleotide sequence: TGTGCCAGCAGCCTCGGACAGGGGAATGGCTACACCTTC. Translating it yields CASSLGQGNGYTF. Based on the CDR3 plus reference TRBV7-2 and TRBJ1-2, the full variable domain is GAGVSQSPSNKVTEKGKDVELRCDPISGHTALYWYRQSLGQGLEFLIYFQGNSAPDKSGLPSDRFSAERTGGSVSTLTIQRTQQEDSAVYLCASSLGQGNGYTFGSGTRLTVV.

This clone was picked up a small number of times. The chain links TRBV7-2 to TRBJ2-1; D gene ambiguous. The CDR3 runs to 11 residues. V gave up 5 bases and J gave up 12 bases, with 11 bases separating them. Germline CDR1 and CDR2: SGHTA and FQGNSA. This chain's CDR3 is CASSPSVGQFF. For the CDR3, the DNA is TGTGCCAGCAGCCCCAGCGTTGGGCAGTTCTTC. Together with reference TRBV7-2 and TRBJ2-1, the CDR3 gives the full variable domain: GAGVSQSPSNKVTEKGKDVELRCDPISGHTALYWYRQSLGQGLEFLIYFQGNSAPDKSGLPSDRFSAERTGGSVSTLTIQRTQQEDSAVYLCASSPSVGQFFGPGTRLTVL.

This clone came up a few times. The CDR3 region is CASSMGEAGYTF. CDR3 DNA sequence: TGTGCCAGCTCCATGGGGGAGGCTGGCTACACCTTC. The rearrangement uses TRBV5-4 and TRBJ1-2; D possibly corresponds to TRBD1 (5 bases). The CDR3 spans 12 residues. Between the trimmed V and J ends, which lost 7 bases and 7 bases, there was a span of 14 bases. Germline V gives CDR1 SGHNT, CDR2 YYREEE (reference sequence). The full variable domain, with the rest looked up from reference TRBV5-4 and TRBJ1-2, is ETGVTQSPTHLIKTRGQQVTLRCSSQSGHNTVSWYQQALGQGPQFIFQYYREEENGRGNFPPRFSGLQFPNYSSELNVNALELDDSALYLCASSMGEAGYTFGSGTRLTVV.

This chain links TRBV5-6 with TRBJ1-1, with 12 bases lining up with TRBD1. The CDR3 length is 15 residues. Looked up from germline, CDR1 is SGHDT and CDR2 is YYEEEE. V was pared by 4 bases and J by 10 bases, with 11 bases of the junction left unmatched. This CDR3 is CASSVRDRGPPPAFF. The CDR3 coding sequence is TGTGCCAGCAGCGTCCGGGACAGGGGGCCCCCTCCAGCTTTCTTT.

This clone appeared a few times. The J gene is TRBJ2-1, the V gene TRBV4-1, with TRBD2 matching 15 bases. The trim removed 2 bases at V and 8 bases at J, leaving 7 bases unmatched. The germline V gene encodes CDR1 MGHRA and CDR2 YSYEKL. The CDR3 length is 17 residues. The CDR3 DNA follows: TGCGCCAGCAGCCAAAGGACTAGCGGGAGGGCCCTAGATGAGCAGTTCTTC. Translated: CASSQRTSGRALDEQFF.

Only a few counts were recorded for this clone. The CDR3 region has the DNA TGTGCCAGCAGCTACAAGAGCGGGATTTCCTACGAGCAGTACTTC. Its protein product is CASSYKSGISYEQYF. The rearrangement uses TRBV7-2 and TRBJ2-7; 7 nucleotides line up with TRBD2. Germline loops: CDR1 SGHTA, CDR2 FQGNSA. V lost 4 bases and J lost 1; bases outside the gene matches: 7. The CDR3 covers 15 residues.

The table lists this clone with a few counts. This chain links TRBV7-9 with TRBJ2-7, with unresolved D. V was clipped by 1 base and J by 3 bases, with 10 bases between them. Germline CDR1 SEHNR, CDR2 FQNEAQ (reference sequence). The CDR3 totals 14 residues. The CDR3 nucleotides read TGTGCCAGCAGCTTAGATCCTGGCCGCTACGAGCAGTACTTC. It specifies CASSLDPGRYEQYF.

In this sample, this clone turned up a few times. The chain uses TRBV5-5 and TRBJ2-3; 8 nucleotides line up with TRBD2. Germline V lookup: CDR1 SGHKS, CDR2 YYEKEE (reference sequence). V was pared by 4 bases and J by 6 bases, with 10 bases of the junction left unmatched. The CDR3 totals 15 residues. DNA of the CDR3: TGTGCCAGCAGCCCAGAGCGGGGGCATCGGGATACGCAGTATTTT. Encoded protein: CASSPERGHRDTQYF.

V is TRBV30 and J is TRBJ2-3; D remains ambiguous. V was shortened by 0 bases and J by 0 bases, with 7 bases between the two germline ends. This CDR3 region has 14 residues. The germline gives CDR1 GTSNPN, CDR2 SVGIG (reference sequence). CDR3 sequence reads: CAWSVYGSTDTQYF. CDR3 bases: TGTGCCTGGAGTGTTTACGGGAGCACAGATACGCAGTATTTT.

The rearrangement uses TRBV28 and TRBJ1-2, with D perhaps matching TRBD1 (5 bases). This CDR3 contains 15 residues. CDR1 MDHEN and CDR2 SYDVKM come from the germline V gene. The V end was cut by 2 bases, the J end by 4 bases, with 14 bases between. Here the CDR3 DNA reads TGTGCCAGCAGTTTACCAGAAAGGGGCCGCTATGGCTACACCTTC. Translation: CASSLPERGRYGYTF.

The table lists this clone with a few counts. This sequence joins TRBV6-1 and TRBJ2-1; the match to TRBD2 covers 8 bases. V trimming: 7 bases; J trimming: 3 bases; junction bases outside the gene matches: 5. Germline V gene sequence: CDR1 MNHNS, CDR2 SASEGT. The CDR3 length is 14 residues. For the CDR3, the DNA is TGTGCCAGCACACCTAGCGGGCTCTACAATGAGCAGTTCTTC. Translated: CASTPSGLYNEQFF.

CDR3 in amino acids: CASSRLGGGAFEQFF. CDR3 coding DNA: TGTGCCAGCAGTAGGCTGGGCGGGGGGGCTTTTGAGCAGTTCTTC. The chain combines TRBV2 with TRBJ2-1; TRBD2 matches 9 bases. The germline CDR1 and CDR2 sequences are SNHLY and FYNNEI. CDR3 length: 15 amino acids. V shed 5 bases and J 9 bases; nucleotides not matched to a gene: 11.

This clone was observed a few times. The chain's CDR3 is CASSQEPSFRGGETQYF. CDR3 sequence (DNA): TGCGCCAGCAGCCAAGAACCTAGCTTCCGCGGTGGAGAGACCCAGTACTTC. V and J are TRBV4-3 and TRBJ2-5; D perhaps matches TRBD2 (5 bases). Germline assignment: CDR1 LGHNA and CDR2 YSLEER. Trimming took 0 bases from V and 4 from J, leaving 18 bases between them. CDR3 length: 17 amino acids.

The V and J genes are TRBV6-1 and TRBJ1-1, with D tentatively TRBD1 (6 bases). Germline lookup yields CDR1 MNHNS and CDR2 SASEGT. The CDR3 runs to 14 residues. Trimming pared 4 bases from V and 6 bases from J, leaving 15 bases between. CDR3 in amino acids: CASSVTGRPSEAFF. DNA of the CDR3: TGTGCCAGCAGTGTTACAGGGAGACCATCTGAAGCTTTCTTT.

This clone was seen a few times. The CDR3 loop is CASSRLAGDYNEQFF. The CDR3 nucleotides are TGTGCCAGCAGCCGACTAGCGGGGGATTACAATGAGCAGTTCTTC. The chain couples TRBV11-2 to TRBJ2-1; the match to TRBD2 covers 12 bases. V shed 5 bases, J shed 4 bases, and the junction held 3 bases outside the gene matches. Germline loops: CDR1 SGHAT, CDR2 FQNNGV. This CDR3 is built from 15 residues.

CDR3 sequence: CASSTTGQGPQHF. In nucleotides, the CDR3 is TGTGCCAGCAGTACGACGGGACAGGGGCCCCAGCATTTT. V usage is TRBV27 and J usage is TRBJ1-5; 9 nucleotides align to TRBD1. This CDR3 is 13 amino acids long. With V trimmed by 5 bases and J by 9 bases, 5 bases remained unmatched. Per germline, CDR1 MNHEY and CDR2 SMNVEV (reference sequence).